Here is one T cell receptor beta chain with its context. The length of the CDR3 is 13 residues. Trimming left V 6 bases short and J 4 bases short, with 13 bases between. Germline CDR1 reads WNHNN; CDR2 reads SYGVQD (reference sequence). This specimen belongs to a study of blood T cell repertoires in COVID-19. Looking at the study overall: Sources were T cells, B-cell-depleted T cells, or PBMCs; the material itself was cDNA or gDNA.

Original processing methods: Quantification of nucleated cells was approximated via reference gene primer amplification. TCRdb's table, derived via immunoSEQ multiplex PCR, lists solely in-frame clones and lacks some. That table supplies the V and J calls and clone size; D and trimming were determined from the DNA. The table has some 260,000 clones, about four fifths seen once; the top ten hold around 2.9%. Sequencing was carried out using peripheral blood. This receptor was identified in a woman aged 18-29 years with acute or convalescent COVID-19. The chain uses TRBV10-1 and TRBJ2-7; D may be TRBD2 (6 bases). CDR3 sequence (DNA): TGCGCCAGCAGCCCCCATGGGGGGTACGAGCAGTACTTC. This gives the protein CASSPHGGYEQYF.